Sequencing of this T cell receptor (beta chain) was carried out in a study of breast tumors, draining lymph nodes, adjacent tissues. General study points: Findings are consistent with lymph node origin and intratumoral expansion of most tumor T cells.

TCRdb itself ran the multiplex PCR reads through MiXCR, one entry per CDR3 protein. The sample contains approximately 130,000 distinct CDR3 sequences, over 20% of which appear only once. This clonotype was seen at least ten times. Antigen specificity is unknown. The CDR3 runs 13 residues. V was trimmed by 2 bases and J by 2 bases, leaving 6 bases between them. Germline V gives CDR1 SNHLY, CDR2 FYNNEI. Breast cancer patients provided tissue from their axillary draining lymph nodes. The clonotype originates from a female donor with breast cancer. Some clones in this sample may be carry-over from other donors' samples. This rearrangement joins TRBV2 to TRBJ2-5; D ambiguous. The specimen sequenced was axillary lymph node tissue. In nucleotides, the CDR3 is TGTGCCAGCAGTGAAAGCAGACAAGAGACCCAGTACTTC. This sequence encodes CASSESRQETQYF.